A single sample is the source of the 22 T cell receptor beta chains below, sequenced in a study of blood T cell repertoires in COVID-19. Profiled with immunoSEQ multiplex PCR; TCRdb holds only in-frame clones, not every one. The sample lists approximately 50,000 clones, 90% occurring once. Sequenced: peripheral blood. The receptors come from a human donor in a cohort sampled during active COVID-19.

The chain uses TRBV10-3 and TRBJ1-1, with 12 bases lining up with TRBD1. The CDR3 loop spans 15 amino acids. After removal of 8 bases from V and 8 bases from J, the junction contained 12 bases not matched to a gene. Germline lookup yields CDR1 ENHRY and CDR2 SYGVKD. CDR3: CAIGPGTGGQGEAFF. The CDR3 DNA reads TGTGCCATCGGGCCCGGGACAGGGGGCCAGGGAGAAGCTTTCTTT.

The V gene is TRBV5-1, the J gene TRBJ1-1; TRBD1 aligns across 7 bases. In germline, CDR1 is SGHRS, CDR2 YFSETQ. Trimming removed 2 bases from V and 2 bases from J; junction bases left unmatched: 3. The CDR3 spans 14 residues. CDR3 in DNA: TGCGCCAGCAGCTTTACAGGGGACAACACTGAAGCTTTCTTT. Translated, it gives CASSFTGDNTEAFF.

The chain employs TRBV30 and TRBJ2-5, with a tentative D call TRBD1 (5 bases). The CDR3 length is 12 residues. Germline V lookup: CDR1 GTSNPN, CDR2 SVGIG (reference sequence). Trimming shortened V by 5 bases and J by 3 bases, and 10 bases separated the two germline ends. The CDR3 bases are TGTGCCTGGTCAGGGTCCGAAGAGACCCAGTACTTC. This codes for CAWSGSEETQYF.

The chain carries TRBV5-6 and TRBJ1-5; D remains ambiguous. V shed 4 bases and J shed 11 bases, with 19 bases lying between them. This CDR3 is built from 14 residues. Per the germline V gene, CDR1 is SGHDT and CDR2 is YYEEEE. The CDR3 here is CASSLAQTRSAQHF. The DNA for the CDR3 is TGTGCCAGCAGCCTGGCACAGACCAGGTCCGCCCAGCATTTT.

CDR3 residues: CASLGGGYNEQFF. CDR3 in DNA: TGTGCCAGCCTGGGAGGGGGGTACAATGAGCAGTTCTTC. J is TRBJ2-1 and V is TRBV2; possible D gene TRBD2, 7 bases. Per the germline V gene, CDR1 is SNHLY and CDR2 is FYNNEI. This CDR3 region has 13 residues. Trimming removed 8 bases at V and 4 bases at J, with 12 bases between.

V usage is TRBV5-8 and J usage is TRBJ2-3, with unresolved D. Looked up from germline, CDR1 is SGHTS and CDR2 is YDEGEE. This CDR3 comprises 13 residues. V was clipped by 0 bases and J by 3 bases, with 5 bases between them. CDR3 sequence reads: CASSLAPTDTQYF. The CDR3 nucleotides are TGTGCCAGCAGCTTGGCTCCTACAGATACGCAGTATTTT.

The sample holds one count of this clone. The CDR3 loop reads CASSLGDRFTDTQYF. The CDR3 coding sequence is TGTGCCAGCAGCTTAGGGGACAGATTCACAGATACGCAGTATTTT. V is TRBV7-9 and J is TRBJ2-3; TRBD1 matches at 7 bases. Germline assignment: CDR1 SEHNR and CDR2 FQNEAQ (reference sequence). The CDR3 consists of 15 residues. The junction had 3 bases not matched to a gene; V was cut back by 1 base and J by 2 bases.

The chain recombines TRBV5-5 with TRBJ2-5, with TRBD1 matching 9 bases. This CDR3 has 13 amino acids. CDR1 is SGHKS, CDR2 YYEKEE, per germline (reference sequence). The V gene end was trimmed by 4 bases and the J gene end by 6 bases; junction bases not matched to a gene: 4. CDR3: CASSRDREKTQYF. In DNA form, the CDR3 reads TGTGCCAGCAGCCGGGACAGGGAAAAGACCCAGTACTTC.

V is TRBV23-1 and J is TRBJ2-7, with D possibly being TRBD1 (6 bases). TRBV23-1 is noted as an ORF with a role that remains uncertain. Between the trimmed V and J ends, which lost 5 bases and 5 bases, there was a span of 22 bases. This CDR3 is 16 amino acids long. Here the CDR3 DNA reads TGCGCCAGCAGTTCCCTTTCCGGGACACCGACCCACGAGCAGTACTTC. As protein: CASSSLSGTPTHEQYF.

The chain links TRBV28 to TRBJ1-5; 9 nucleotides align to TRBD1. Germline V CDR1 and CDR2: MDHEN, SYDVKM. CDR3 length: 14 amino acids. V shed 6 bases, J shed 5 bases, and the junction held 5 bases outside the gene matches. The CDR3 DNA follows: TGTGCCAGCAGCGGGGGGACAGGGTATCAGCCCCAGCATTTT. Amino acids: CASSGGTGYQPQHF.

This chain links TRBV5-1 with TRBJ2-1; possibly TRBD2 for D (6 bases). This CDR3 has 14 amino acids. Deletions cut 4 bases from V and 3 bases from J, with 11 bases between. CDR1 and CDR2 (germline): SGHRS, YFSETQ. CDR3: CASSRDSNYNEQFF. The CDR3 nucleotides are TGCGCCAGCAGCCGGGACTCTAACTACAATGAGCAGTTCTTC.

J is TRBJ1-4 and V is TRBV12-3 or TRBV12-4, with a tentative D call TRBD1 (6 bases). V dropped 7 bases and J dropped 2 bases, with 8 bases sitting between them. The CDR3 consists of 13 residues. DNA of the CDR3: TGTGCCAGCACTACAGGGACTAATGAAAAACTGTTTTTT. Translated: CASTTGTNEKLFF.

The rearrangement links TRBV6-5 to TRBJ2-2, with D maybe TRBD2 (5 bases). This CDR3 contains 14 residues. V was pared by 2 bases and J by 1 base, with 5 bases between. CDR1 is MNHEY and CDR2 is SVGAGI in the germline V gene. This chain's CDR3 is CASSYRGNTGELFF. CDR3 in DNA: TGTGCCAGCAGTTACCGGGGGAACACCGGGGAGCTGTTTTTT.

The chain combines TRBV3-1 (or the pseudogene TRBV3-2) with TRBJ1-1; tentative D call: TRBD1 (6 bases). V was pared by 1 base and J by 4 bases, with 13 bases between. This CDR3 has 15 residues. In germline, CDR1 is LGHDT, CDR2 YNNKEL (reference sequence). CDR3 in amino acids: CASSQGRGIGTEAFF. The CDR3 nucleotides are TGTGCCAGCAGCCAAGGCAGGGGTATAGGCACTGAAGCTTTCTTT.

This chain links TRBV12-5 with TRBJ2-3, with D uncertain. This CDR3 is built from 14 residues. Trimming removed 1 base from V and 1 base from J, with 6 bases in between. CDR1 LGHNT and CDR2 FRNRAP come from the germline V gene. The chain's CDR3 is CASGLDRGTDTQYF. CDR3 in DNA: TGTGCTAGTGGTTTGGACAGAGGCACAGATACGCAGTATTTT.

The chain links TRBV5-6 to TRBJ2-7, with TRBD1 identical over 10 bases. CDR3 size: 15 residues. Looked up from germline, CDR1 is SGHDT and CDR2 is YYEEEE. V lost 4 bases, J lost 0 bases, and 4 bases stayed unmatched. This chain's CDR3 is CASSGDRGLSYEQYV. CDR3 nucleotides: TGTGCCAGCAGCGGGGACAGGGGCCTCTCCTACGAGCAGTACGTC.

The V and J genes are TRBV10-1 and TRBJ2-7; 7 bases match TRBD2. V dropped 3 bases and J dropped 2; count of bases not matched to a gene: 7. Germline V CDR1 and CDR2: WNHNN, SYGVQD (reference sequence). The CDR3 loop spans 15 amino acids. CDR3 DNA: TGCGCCAGCAGTGAAGGGACTACAAACCCCTACGAGCAGTACGTC. It is translated as CASSEGTTNPYEQYV.

This rearrangement joins TRBV5-1 to TRBJ1-1; TRBD1 might be the D (5 bases). The CDR3 length is 13 residues. Deletions cut 2 bases from V and 1 base from J, with 6 bases between. Germline CDR1 is SGHRS and CDR2 is YFSETQ. CDR3 DNA sequence: TGCGCCAGCAGCTTAGACAGGAACACTGAAGCTTTCTTT. Its protein is CASSLDRNTEAFF.

This clone was detected only a few times. J is TRBJ1-5 and V is TRBV4-3, with D tentatively TRBD1 (5 bases). Germline V gene sequence: CDR1 LGHNA, CDR2 YSLEER. V was trimmed by 0 bases and J by 8 bases, leaving 11 bases between them. This CDR3 contains 14 residues. The chain's CDR3 is CASSQEAGREPQHF. The CDR3 DNA follows: TGCGCCAGCAGCCAAGAGGCAGGGCGAGAGCCCCAGCATTTT.

In its sample, this clone was seen once. CDR3 in DNA: TGCGCCAGCAGCCAAGATCATCGATTACTAGCCAAAAACATTCAGTACTTC. Amino acids: CASSQDHRLLAKNIQYF. The V call is TRBV4-1, the J call TRBJ2-4; D call uncertain. V lost 0 bases and J lost 0, with 12 bases in between. The CDR3 is made up of 17 amino acids. Germline CDR1 is MGHRA and CDR2 is YSYEKL.

This clone has just one count. V usage is TRBV5-6 and J usage is TRBJ2-7; D unresolved. The germline V gene has CDR1 SGHDT and CDR2 YYEEEE. V lost 0 bases to trimming and J lost 2 bases, with 15 bases between them. This CDR3 contains 16 residues. CDR3: CASSLAPSRATYEQYF. As DNA, the CDR3 is TGTGCCAGCAGCTTGGCCCCGTCAAGAGCCACCTACGAGCAGTACTTC.

The gene calls are TRBV5-1 and TRBJ2-5, with TRBD1 as a possible D gene (5 bases). V was clipped by 4 bases and J by 3 bases, with 10 bases between them. There are 13 residues in the CDR3. Per the germline V gene, CDR1 is SGHRS and CDR2 is YFSETQ. The CDR3 loop reads CASSQQGEETQYF. The CDR3 DNA reads TGCGCCAGCAGCCAGCAGGGTGAAGAGACCCAGTACTTC.